This paragraph covers one T cell receptor beta chain sequence. The CDR3 is 15 residues long. The germline V gene encodes CDR1 SGHAT and CDR2 FQNNGV. V was cut by 8 bases and J by 4 bases, with 20 bases left in between. These data belong to a study of OX40 agonist ivuxolimab in advanced cancers. Study overall: Every 2 weeks, ivuxolimab was infused into the patients intravenously at between 0.01 and 10 mg/kg.

Sequencing used immunoSEQ multiplex PCR; TCRdb keeps in-frame clones, though not all of them. The sample holds some 30,000 clones, about four fifths seen once. This sequence was found in an adult with an advanced solid tumor such as melanoma, head and neck, liver or kidney cancer. The rearrangement joins TRBV11-2 to TRBJ2-5, with a tentative D call TRBD1 (7 bases). This sample comprised CD4+ or CD8+ T cells sorted from blood, obtained in a trial of the OX40 agonist ivuxolimab. The CDR3 DNA sequence: TGTGCCAGCGCTCTTTGGGCAGGGGGAGGAGAGACCCAGTACTTC. Residues: CASALWAGGGETQYF.